This entry lists 2 T cell receptor beta chains sequenced from one sample in a study of OX40 agonist ivuxolimab in advanced cancers. Data came from immunoSEQ multiplex PCR; TCRdb stores just in-frame clones and leaves some out. The table shows 35,000 to 40,000 clones, with 70% to 90% occurring only once. The sample here was CD4+ or CD8+ T cells sorted from blood, taken in a trial of the OX40 agonist ivuxolimab. All receptors derive from an adult with an advanced solid tumor such as melanoma, head and neck, liver or kidney cancer.

V usage is TRBV6-5 and J usage is TRBJ2-7; D gene unclear. The CDR3 is made up of 15 amino acids. The V gene lost 6 bases and the J gene lost 2 bases, with 17 bases spanning the gap. Germline V gene sequence: CDR1 MNHEY, CDR2 SVGAGI. CDR3 DNA sequence: TGTGCCAGCAGCTCCGGACCGTCCGTTACCTACGAGCAGTACTTC. Protein sequence: CASSSGPSVTYEQYF.

V gene TRBV7-9 combines with J gene TRBJ2-7, with TRBD1 identical over 9 bases. V trimming: 4 bases; J trimming: 6 bases; junction bases outside the gene matches: 7. The CDR3 consists of 14 residues. CDR1 and CDR2 (germline): SEHNR, FQNEAQ (reference sequence). CDR3 protein: CASSSGDRAAEQYF. The DNA of the CDR3 is TGTGCCAGCAGCTCAGGGGACAGGGCCGCCGAGCAGTACTTC.